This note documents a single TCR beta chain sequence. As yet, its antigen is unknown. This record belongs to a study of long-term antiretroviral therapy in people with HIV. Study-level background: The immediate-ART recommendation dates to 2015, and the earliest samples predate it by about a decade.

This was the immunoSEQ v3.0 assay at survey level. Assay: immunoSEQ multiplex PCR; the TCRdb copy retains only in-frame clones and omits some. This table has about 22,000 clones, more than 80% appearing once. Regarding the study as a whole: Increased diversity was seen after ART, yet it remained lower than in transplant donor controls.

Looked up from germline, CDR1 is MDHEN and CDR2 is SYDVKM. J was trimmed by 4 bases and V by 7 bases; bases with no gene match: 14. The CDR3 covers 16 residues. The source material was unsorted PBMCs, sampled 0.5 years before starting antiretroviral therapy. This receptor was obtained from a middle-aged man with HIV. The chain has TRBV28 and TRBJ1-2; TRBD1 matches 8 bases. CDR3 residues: CASTSLGQGIPYGYTF. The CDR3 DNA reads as TGTGCCAGCACAAGCTTAGGACAGGGCATCCCCTATGGCTACACCTTC.